The clone carrying this TCR beta chain was counted at least ten times. TCRdb reprocessed the 5' RACE reads with MiXCR, giving one entry per CDR3 protein. The sample lists roughly 70,000 distinct CDR3 sequences, nearly 9% occurring once. The data belong to a study of spatial heterogeneity in lung cancer. Time point specified: blood at routine non-recurrence follow-up after resection. This CDR3 has 13 amino acids. Trimming took off 3 bases at V and 7 bases at J, with 13 bases between the two ends. CDR1 MRHNA and CDR2 SNTAGT come from the germline V gene. The receptor was isolated from a female donor with early-stage non-small cell lung cancer. The starting material was PBMCs, obtained at follow-up. The J gene is TRBJ2-7, the V gene TRBV6-4; D gene unclear. CDR3 sequence: CASSEIPGLEQYF. In DNA form, the CDR3 reads TGTGCCAGCAGTGAGATACCGGGCCTGGAGCAGTACTTC.